These T cell receptor beta chains were read from a single sample in a study of shared clonotypes between healthy human individuals. Data came from immunoSEQ multiplex PCR; TCRdb stores just in-frame clones and leaves some out. The table lists 1.4 million or so clones, approximately 98.5% of them singletons. The sequenced sample was naive CD4+ T cells sorted from blood. The receptor source for this set is a man aged 30 to 39 in good health. CDR3s include the opening cysteine and the closing phenylalanine or tryptophan. D genes are given only for firm matches.

TGTGCCAGCAGCTTAGCGGGTGTCTACGAGCAGTACTTC | CASSLAGVYEQYF | TRBV13 | . | TRBJ2-7 | 13
TGTGCCAGCAGCCCGGACAGGGACTATGGCTACACCTTC | CASSPDRDYGYTF | TRBV7-2 | TRBD1 | TRBJ1-2 | 13
TGTGCCAGCAGCTTAGTTAGCGGGAGACTGGATTTCGGCGAGCAGTTCTTC | CASSLVSGRLDFGEQFF | TRBV11-2 | TRBD2 | TRBJ2-1 | 17
TGCGCCAGCAGCCCCTGTCGGGACCTTCACAATGAGCAGTTCTTC | CASSPCRDLHNEQFF | TRBV23-1 | . | TRBJ2-1 | 15
TGTGCCAGTAGTACCCGGGGTCATAGCTCCTACGAGCAGTACTTC | CASSTRGHSSYEQYF | TRBV19 | . | TRBJ2-7 | 15
TGTGCCAGTAGTCCGGACAGGCTTAATCAGCCCCAGCATTTT | CASSPDRLNQPQHF | TRBV19 | TRBD1 | TRBJ1-5 | 14
TGTGCCAGCTCACCCCAACCCACCGAGCAGTACTTC | CASSPQPTEQYF | TRBV18 | . | TRBJ2-7 | 12
TGTGCCAGCAGTTTACCCGGGACACTCTCCTACGAGCAGTACTTC | CASSLPGTLSYEQYF | TRBV28 | . | TRBJ2-7 | 15
TGCAGTGCTAGGTCCACCGGGGAGCTGTTTTTT | CSARSTGELFF | TRBV20-1 | . | TRBJ2-2 | 11
TGTGCCAGCAGTGAAGGCAGGACGGGGTATGGCTACACCTTC | CASSEGRTGYGYTF | TRBV2 | . | TRBJ1-2 | 14
TGTGCCAGCAGCTTGGTCGTTGCAACTAATGAAAAACTGTTTTTT | CASSLVVATNEKLFF | TRBV5-5 | . | TRBJ1-4 | 15
TGCAGCGTTCTGGTCGGACAGGGGGCGAATGGCTACACCTTC | CSVLVGQGANGYTF | TRBV29-1 | TRBD1 | TRBJ1-2 | 14
TGTGCCAGCAGCTTGACATCGATGAACACTGAAGCTTTCTTT | CASSLTSMNTEAFF | TRBV5-5 | . | TRBJ1-1 | 14
TGTGCCACCAGCAGAGTAGATCTGGGCTATGGCTACACCTTC | CATSRVDLGYGYTF | TRBV15 | . | TRBJ1-2 | 14
TGTGCCTGGAGTGAGACTGTCCTCTATGGCTACACCTTC | CAWSETVLYGYTF | TRBV30 | . | TRBJ1-2 | 13
TGTGCCAGCAGCCCGGATGGGGACAGGGGCTTCGACTATGGCTACACCTTC | CASSPDGDRGFDYGYTF | TRBV5-6 | TRBD1 | TRBJ1-2 | 17
TGCGCCAGCAGCGGTCGGCGGGAGGGACGCACAGATACGCAGTATTTT | CASSGRREGRTDTQYF | TRBV10-1 | TRBD2 | TRBJ2-3 | 16
TGTGCCAGCCGTGGGGTTGGGGGTCTGGCAGATACGCAGTATTTT | CASRGVGGLADTQYF | TRBV6-5 | . | TRBJ2-3 | 15
TGCGCCAGCGGACTAGCGGGCCTGCAGTTCTTC | CASGLAGLQFF | TRBV5-1 | TRBD2 | TRBJ2-1 | 11
TGTGCTAGTGGTTTGGTACCCAGCCCCTATGGCTACACCTTC | CASGLVPSPYGYTF | TRBV12-5 | . | TRBJ1-2 | 14
TGCAGTGCTAGAATCGACAATGAGCAGTTCTTC | CSARIDNEQFF | TRBV20-1 | . | TRBJ2-1 | 11
TGTGCCAGCAGCCAGACGTACTCTGGAAACACCATATATTTT | CASSQTYSGNTIYF | TRBV9 | . | TRBJ1-3 | 14
TGCGCCAGCAGCATCGGGACAGGGGGCAATGAGCAGTTCTTC | CASSIGTGGNEQFF | TRBV5-1 | TRBD1 | TRBJ2-1 | 14
TGCGCCAGCAGCCAGGAATCTCAAACAGGGTTCGAGCAGTACTTC | CASSQESQTGFEQYF | TRBV4-1 | . | TRBJ2-7 | 15
TGTGCCAGCAGTTCGAGCGGGACGGATGATACGCAGTATTTT | CASSSSGTDDTQYF | TRBV27 | TRBD2 | TRBJ2-3 | 14
TGTGCCAGCAGTGCTCCCGGGGAGTGGATGTCCTACGAGCAGTACTTC | CASSAPGEWMSYEQYF | TRBV28 | . | TRBJ2-7 | 16
TGTGCCATCAGACGGCCCTTAAGGGGGACCTACGAGCAGTACTTC | CAIRRPLRGTYEQYF | TRBV10-3 | . | TRBJ2-7 | 15